Presented here are 17 T cell receptor beta chains from one specimen sequenced in a study of blood T cell repertoires in COVID-19. Clones were read by immunoSEQ multiplex PCR, and TCRdb kept only the in-frame ones, dropping some. The sample holds approximately 180,000 clones, more than 70% seen once. Sequenced: peripheral blood. The receptors originated from a human donor in a cohort sampled during active COVID-19.

The V call is TRBV11-3, the J call TRBJ2-5; 10 nucleotides align to TRBD2. CDR3 length equals 15 residues. Trimming removed 1 base from V and 1 base from J; junction bases left unmatched: 0. Germline CDR1 and CDR2: SGHNT and YENEEA. DNA for the CDR3: TGTGCCAGCAGCTTAGGGACTAGCGGCCAAGAGACCCAGTACTTC. This translates into CASSLGTSGQETQYF.

The rearrangement links TRBV5-1 to TRBJ2-2; 8 bases fit TRBD1. With V trimmed by 5 bases and J by 7 bases, 10 bases remained unmatched. The germline CDR1 and CDR2 sequences are SGHRS and YFSETQ. The CDR3 extends over 15 amino acids. The DNA of the CDR3 is TGCGCCAGCAGGTTTGCCGCACAGGGGGTCGGGGAGCTGTTTTTT. Amino acids: CASRFAAQGVGELFF.

This chain uses TRBV7-2 with TRBJ1-5; no definite D call. Per the germline V gene, CDR1 is SGHTA and CDR2 is FQGNSA. V was cut by 5 bases and J by 4 bases, with 15 bases left in between. This CDR3 is built from 15 residues. The CDR3 DNA reads TGTGCCAGCAGCCCGGAGGGAAAAAAGAATCAGCCCCAGCATTTT. Amino acid sequence: CASSPEGKKNQPQHF.

The CDR3 sequence: CASSLGAMFTEAFF. For the CDR3, the DNA is TGTGCCAGCAGTTTGGGGGCAATGTTCACTGAAGCTTTCTTT. The V and J genes are TRBV6-5 and TRBJ1-1, with D perhaps matching TRBD1 (6 bases). This CDR3 has 14 residues. V gave up 4 bases and J gave up 4 bases, with 13 bases separating them. The germline gives CDR1 MNHEY, CDR2 SVGAGI.

This chain links TRBV5-4 with TRBJ1-2, with TRBD1 matching over 8 bases. CDR3 length: 17 amino acids. Trimming cost V 3 bases and J 5 bases; bases outside gene matches: 15. Per the germline V gene, CDR1 is SGHNT and CDR2 is YYREEE (reference sequence). CDR3 in DNA: TGTGCCAGCAGCTCGAAGACAGGGGCGGGGCTCCCTTATGGCTACACCTTC. Encoded protein: CASSSKTGAGLPYGYTF. Full variable domain (remainder filled in from reference TRBV5-4 and TRBJ1-2): ETGVTQSPTHLIKTRGQQVTLRCSSQSGHNTVSWYQQALGQGPQFIFQYYREEENGRGNFPPRFSGLQFPNYSSELNVNALELDDSALYLCASSSKTGAGLPYGYTFGSGTRLTVV.

This clone was detected only a few times. The gene calls are TRBV12-3 or TRBV12-4 and TRBJ2-2; D remains ambiguous. V was trimmed by 6 bases and J by 6 bases, leaving 8 bases between them. The CDR3 is made up of 12 amino acids. The CDR3 nucleotides read TGTGCCAGCAGCTACGGGTCCGGGGAGCTGTTTTTT. Translated, it gives CASSYGSGELFF.

This rearrangement joins TRBV5-1 to TRBJ1-2, with D hard to call. The CDR3 has 14 residues. The ends were cut back, 4 bases at V and 3 bases at J, with 13 bases in the middle. The germline V gene has CDR1 SGHRS and CDR2 YFSETQ. The CDR3 here is CASSQFRGDYGYTF. CDR3 DNA sequence: TGCGCCAGCAGCCAGTTCAGAGGAGACTATGGCTACACCTTC.

CDR3 DNA: TGTGCCACAATGACTAGCACCTATAATTCACCCCTCCACTTT. As protein: CATMTSTYNSPLHF. This sequence joins TRBV10-3 and TRBJ1-6; D not certain. Germline CDR1 and CDR2: ENHRY and SYGVKD. The CDR3 has 14 residues. Trimming cost V 10 bases and J 2 bases, with 12 bases left between them.

The V gene is TRBV9, the J gene TRBJ2-3; maybe TRBD1 (5 bases). The germline V and J ends were trimmed by 0 bases and 2 bases, with 10 bases remaining between them. Looked up from germline, CDR1 is SGDLS and CDR2 is YYNGEE. The CDR3 covers 15 residues. The CDR3 sequence: CASSVGGSFTDTQYF. The CDR3, as DNA: TGTGCCAGCAGCGTAGGGGGCAGCTTCACAGATACGCAGTATTTT.

The chain is built from TRBV28 and TRBJ2-7; 8 bases align to TRBD2. The ends lost 10 bases at V and 3 bases at J; junction bases unmatched: 17. CDR1 MDHEN and CDR2 SYDVKM come from the germline V gene. The CDR3 length is 16 residues. CDR3 DNA: TGTGCCATTACCCCATCGACGGGAGGGCCCTTCTACGAGCAGTACTTC. As protein: CAITPSTGGPFYEQYF.

This chain links TRBV5-4 with TRBJ2-7; 9 bases line up with TRBD2. There are 16 residues in the CDR3. With 4 bases clipped from V and 0 bases from J, the junction kept 8 bases outside the gene matches. Germline V gives CDR1 SGHNT, CDR2 YYREEE (reference sequence). CDR3: CASSPGGGGASYEQYF. The CDR3 region has the DNA TGTGCCAGCAGCCCCGGTGGCGGGGGGGCCTCCTACGAGCAGTACTTC.

The chain employs TRBV5-6 and TRBJ2-1; the match to TRBD2 covers 11 bases. Germline trimming cut 0 bases from V and 2 bases from J; bases unmatched to any gene: 1. CDR3 size: 16 residues. The germline V gene encodes CDR1 SGHDT and CDR2 YYEEEE. CDR3 sequence reads: CASSLALAGAYNEQFF. CDR3 bases: TGTGCCAGCAGCTTGGCACTAGCGGGGGCCTACAATGAGCAGTTCTTC.

The chain joins TRBV15 to TRBJ2-4; 8 bases map to TRBD1. This CDR3 is built from 19 residues. V lost 3 bases to trimming and J lost 8 bases; unmatched junction nucleotides: 21. Looked up from germline, CDR1 is LNHNV and CDR2 is YYDKDF (reference sequence). CDR3 sequence reads: CATSREGAGGWFGLDIQYF. In DNA form, the CDR3 reads TGTGCCACCAGCAGGGAAGGTGCAGGGGGCTGGTTCGGTCTCGACATTCAGTACTTC.

The chain combines TRBV5-6 with TRBJ2-7; 11 nucleotides line up with TRBD1. Unmatched junction bases numbered 6, after V lost 3 bases and J lost 4 bases. CDR1 SGHDT and CDR2 YYEEEE come from the germline V gene. The CDR3 extends over 15 amino acids. The CDR3 spells CASSSGDRGIYEQYF. DNA for the CDR3: TGTGCCAGCAGCTCAGGGGACAGGGGGATATACGAGCAGTACTTC.

This chain uses TRBV19 with TRBJ1-2, with TRBD1 identical over 11 bases. With 5 bases clipped from V and 4 bases from J, the junction kept 9 bases outside the gene matches. Germline CDR1 and CDR2: LNHDA and SQIVND (reference sequence). The CDR3 loop spans 16 amino acids. CDR3 bases: TGTGCCAGTAGTTCCGGACAGGGGGCTCCTCTCTATGGCTACACCTTC. It encodes CASSSGQGAPLYGYTF.

This rearrangement joins TRBV28 to TRBJ2-1; D is perhaps TRBD2 (5 bases). Germline-derived CDR1 and CDR2 are MDHEN and SYDVKM. V gave up 6 bases and J gave up 7 bases, with 22 bases separating them. The CDR3 sequence is 16 residues long. The CDR3 bases are TGTGCCAGCAGCCCCCAAGGCATAGGGAGAGGGAATGAGCAGTTCTTC. This gives the protein CASSPQGIGRGNEQFF.

V gene TRBV19 combines with J gene TRBJ2-1, with TRBD2 matching 10 bases. Germline V gene lookup returns CDR1 LNHDA and CDR2 SQIVND (reference sequence). The junction had 17 bases not matched to a gene; V was cut back by 8 bases and J by 4 bases. This CDR3 comprises 18 residues. The CDR3: CASGAVLERGGGYNEQFF. The CDR3 nucleotides are TGTGCCAGTGGGGCTGTTCTTGAGCGGGGGGGCGGTTACAATGAGCAGTTCTTC.